This T cell receptor (beta chain) was identified during a study of shared clonotypes between healthy human individuals. Overall study context: Researchers assigned three CD4 naive, three CD4 memory, two CD8 naive and one CD8 memory plate to each donor.

Subsets obtained from CD4+ cells comprised CD45RA+ naive and CD45RA-negative memory cells. CDR3 size: 15 residues. V trimming: 6 bases; J trimming: 5 bases; junction bases outside the gene matches: 14. Looked up from germline, CDR1 is SQVTM and CDR2 is ANQGSEA. General study findings and limits: Clonotypes not shared had lower generation probabilities than those common to all four donors.

Replicate PCRs for sorted subsets used around 190 ng DNA; this equaled 30,000 to 35,000 T cell genomes. The data were produced by immunoSEQ multiplex PCR, yet TCRdb's version contains in-frame clones alone and is incomplete. The table has 2 million to 3 million clones, 80% to 95% seen once. For this clone: Its antigen is not known.

The TCR sequence derives from a man between 18 and 35 years old in good health. Some clones in this sample may be carry-over from other donors' samples. The chain has TRBV29-1 and TRBJ2-3, with 7 bases that match TRBD2. Material for sequencing was naive CD4+ T cells from PBMCs. Subset specified: CD45RA+ positively selected. The CDR3 DNA is TGCAGCGTGGGGCTGTGGGGGGGTGGAAGAGATACGCAGTATTTT. This encodes CSVGLWGGGRDTQYF.